This T cell receptor beta chain was found in a study of Ad26.COV2.S vaccination and SARS-CoV-2 variants. This clone was observed a few times. The CDR3 is 9 residues long. The treatment: roughly 18 received Ad26.COV2.S at low or high dose, single or two shots; 5 received placebo; per-sample allocation not given. Following the first vaccine or placebo injection, samples were taken on day 63. Data came from immunoSEQ multiplex PCR; TCRdb stores just in-frame clones and leaves some out. The top ten hold approximately 5.8% of the sample, which has 300,000 to 350,000 clones, 90% seen once. The V call is TRBV12-1, the J call TRBJ1-6; the table's D call, TRBD1, has no DNA check behind it. TRBV12-1 is a listed pseudogene. This receptor was identified in a person between 18 and 60 years old who received the Ad26.COV2.S COVID-19 vaccine or a placebo. The starting material was peripheral blood, obtained in a trial of Ad26.COV2.S vaccine versus placebo. The CDR3 reads CAGNSPLHF. The CDR3 DNA follows: TGTGCCGGCAATTCACCCCTCCACTTT.